The 31 T cell receptor beta chains below come from one sample, sequenced in a study of T cells after yellow fever vaccination. TCRdb reanalysed the 5' RACE reads using MiXCR and keeps one entry per CDR3 protein. The sample lists under 600,000 distinct CDR3 sequences, around an eighth occurring once. Source: PBMCs, taken on the day of the yellow fever booster vaccination. These receptor sequences come from a man in his thirties or forties who received the YFV17D yellow fever vaccine.

This clonotype was counted only a few times. This rearrangement joins TRBV6-7 to TRBJ2-7; TRBD2 might be the D (6 bases). TRBV6-7 belongs to the ORF category, with a function that is uncertain. The CDR3 runs to 14 residues. V lost 0 bases, J lost 3 bases, and 9 bases lay in between. CDR3 coding DNA: TGTGCCAGCAGTTACTCGATGGAGGGCTACGAGCAGTACTTC. This gives the protein CASSYSMEGYEQYF.

This clonotype has more than one count but fewer than ten. The rearrangement links TRBV6-5 to TRBJ2-3; 12 bases match TRBD2. CDR3 size: 14 residues. In germline, CDR1 is MNHEY, CDR2 SVGAGI. Trimming cost V 8 bases and J 4 bases; bases outside gene matches: 4. CDR3 coding DNA: TGTGCCAGCTTGAGACTAGCGGGAGCAGATACGCAGTATTTT. Its protein product is CASLRLAGADTQYF.

This clonotype was counted between two and nine times. V and J are TRBV29-1 and TRBJ2-3, with TRBD2 identical over 8 bases. Per the germline V gene, CDR1 is SQVTM and CDR2 is ANQGSEA. Losses at the gene ends were 6 bases for V and 5 bases for J; bases not matched to a gene: 19. The CDR3 consists of 17 residues. For the CDR3, the DNA is TGCAGCGTGGGCGTCGGGAGTAGCGGGACCTCAGGAGATACGCAGTATTTT. Protein: CSVGVGSSGTSGDTQYF.

The genes are TRBV27 and TRBJ1-5, with D possibly matching TRBD1 (5 bases). The CDR3 spans 14 residues. The germline V gene encodes CDR1 MNHEY and CDR2 SMNVEV (reference sequence). Trimming cost V 3 bases and J 9 bases, with 15 bases left between them. CDR3 sequence: CASSFSRGLGPQHF. CDR3 coding DNA: TGTGCCAGCAGTTTCTCGAGGGGTCTCGGGCCCCAGCATTTT.

This clonotype has a handful of counts. The CDR3 loop reads CASSLWTGRKYF. CDR3 DNA: TGTGCCAGCAGTCTCTGGACAGGAAGAAAGTATTTT. The rearrangement joins TRBV28 to TRBJ2-3; 7 nucleotides line up with TRBD1. Germline CDR1 MDHEN, CDR2 SYDVKM. V shed 5 bases, J shed 13 bases, and the junction held 9 bases outside the gene matches. The CDR3 runs to 12 residues.

This clonotype has at least ten counts. The chain combines TRBV20-1 with TRBJ2-1; 16 bases fit TRBD2. The V gene's germline CDR1 is DFQATT and CDR2 SNEGSKA (reference sequence). The CDR3 contains 17 residues. J gave up 8 bases and V 3 bases, and 10 bases lay outside the gene matches. The CDR3 loop is CSARGTSGRGILDEQFF. The CDR3 DNA sequence: TGCAGTGCTAGGGGGACTAGCGGGAGGGGGATTTTGGATGAGCAGTTCTTC.

This clonotype was seen a few times. The chain combines TRBV27 with TRBJ2-1, with 8 bases lining up with TRBD1. V lost 5 bases, J lost 5 bases, and 8 bases stayed unmatched. The germline V gene has CDR1 MNHEY and CDR2 SMNVEV (reference sequence). CDR3 length: 15 residues. DNA of the CDR3: TGTGCCAGCAGTCCCCGGACAGGGCAGGACAATGAGCAGTTCTTC. This sequence encodes CASSPRTGQDNEQFF.

This sequence joins TRBV20-1 and TRBJ2-1; no clear D. Germline V gives CDR1 DFQATT, CDR2 SNEGSKA (reference sequence). Between the trimmed V and J ends, which lost 2 bases and 3 bases, there was a span of 8 bases. This CDR3 has 13 amino acids. CDR3 sequence reads: CSARPENYNEQFF. In DNA form, the CDR3 reads TGCAGTGCTAGACCAGAGAACTACAATGAGCAGTTCTTC.

The J gene is TRBJ2-3, the V gene TRBV2; the D gene is possibly TRBD2 (6 bases). In germline, CDR1 is SNHLY, CDR2 FYNNEI. Trimming shortened V by 5 bases and J by 2 bases, and 17 bases separated the two germline ends. The CDR3 is made up of 16 amino acids. In DNA form, the CDR3 reads TGTGCCAGCAGTCTTCTGGGAGGTCATAACACAGATACGCAGTATTTT. This encodes CASSLLGGHNTDTQYF. Using reference TRBV2 and TRBJ2-3 for the parts outside the CDR3, the full variable domain is EPEVTQTPSHQVTQMGQEVILRCVPISNHLYFYWYRQILGQKVEFLVSFYNNEISEKSEIFDDQFSVERPDGSNFTLKIRSTKLEDSAMYFCASSLLGGHNTDTQYFGPGTRLTVL.

CDR3 DNA sequence: TGCGCCAGCAGCTTGTCGTTAGCGGGAATGGCAGATACGCAGTATTTT. The encoded protein is CASSLSLAGMADTQYF. The chain combines TRBV5-1 with TRBJ2-3; the match to TRBD2 covers 8 bases. The V and J ends lost 1 base and 4 bases, in that order; junction bases with no gene match: 8. Germline V gives CDR1 SGHRS, CDR2 YFSETQ. This CDR3 spans 16 amino acids.

CDR3 loop: CASSPPGEANEKLFF. The CDR3 DNA reads as TGTGCCAGCAGCCCCCCAGGGGAGGCTAATGAAAAACTGTTTTTT. The V call is TRBV11-2, the J call TRBJ1-4, with D tentatively TRBD1 (6 bases). This CDR3 comprises 15 residues. Germline CDR1 reads SGHAT; CDR2 reads FQNNGV. V lost 5 bases and J 3 bases, leaving 13 bases between the germline ends.

This chain connects TRBV9 to TRBJ2-1, with 12 bases fitting TRBD2. The CDR3 covers 15 residues. Per the germline V gene, CDR1 is SGDLS and CDR2 is YYNGEE. J gave up 9 bases and V 3 bases, and 7 bases lay outside the gene matches. The CDR3 protein is CASSARLAGEVEQFF. The CDR3 DNA reads TGTGCCAGCAGCGCCCGACTAGCGGGAGAGGTTGAGCAGTTCTTC.

This clonotype turned up a few times. The genes are TRBV27 and TRBJ2-7, with D possibly being TRBD1 (6 bases). Germline CDR1 is MNHEY and CDR2 is SMNVEV (reference sequence). The V and J ends lost 6 bases and 2 bases respectively, with 20 bases between them. The CDR3 has 16 amino acids. The CDR3 bases are TGTGCCAGCAGGGCCCCCGTTGGGGGCAATACCTACGAGCAGTACTTC. Translation: CASRAPVGGNTYEQYF.

This clonotype was counted at least ten times. The V gene is TRBV7-8, the J gene TRBJ1-3; D is unclear. The ends were cut back, 5 bases at V and 4 bases at J, with 12 bases in the middle. This CDR3 region has 14 residues. Germline CDR1 and CDR2: SGHVS and FQNEAQ. The CDR3 protein is CASSPLTHGNTIYF. The DNA for the CDR3 is TGTGCCAGCAGCCCGCTGACACACGGAAACACCATATATTTT.

This clonotype was seen more than once but under ten times. This chain connects TRBV20-1 to TRBJ2-7; perhaps TRBD2 as D (5 bases). The V gene lost 0 bases and the J gene lost 4 bases, with 13 bases spanning the gap. CDR1 and CDR2 (germline): DFQATT, SNEGSKA (reference sequence). The CDR3 runs 14 residues. The CDR3, as DNA: TGCAGTGCTAGAGATCCCGTGGGCGGGTACGAGCAGTACTTC. Translating it yields CSARDPVGGYEQYF.

This clonotype has just a few counts. This chain joins TRBV10-3 and TRBJ2-1; TRBD1 is a possible D gene (7 bases). V was pared by 8 bases and J by 0 bases, with 14 bases between. Germline V gives CDR1 ENHRY, CDR2 SYGVKD. The CDR3 covers 15 residues. CDR3 DNA sequence: TGTGCCATCCGAGGGCGGGACAGCTCCTACAATGAGCAGTTCTTC. It specifies CAIRGRDSSYNEQFF.

This clonotype was seen ten or more times. The J gene is TRBJ2-7, the V gene TRBV5-6; D is unresolved. This CDR3 region has 14 residues. V shed 2 bases and J shed 0 bases, with 9 bases lying between them. Germline-derived CDR1 and CDR2 are SGHDT and YYEEEE. CDR3 in DNA: TGTGCCAGCAGCTTAGCCGGCAACTCCTACGAGCAGTACTTC. It codes for CASSLAGNSYEQYF.

There are a few counts of this clonotype. This chain uses TRBV24-1 with TRBJ2-7; 10 bases fit TRBD2. Germline-derived CDR1 and CDR2 are KGHDR and SFDVKD. CDR3 length: 15 amino acids. V lost 3 bases and J lost 3; bases outside the gene matches: 4. Written as DNA, the CDR3 is TGTGCCACCAGTGATAGGCTAGCGGGGGACTACGAGCAGTACTTC. Residues: CATSDRLAGDYEQYF.

This clonotype was detected a few times. The chain couples TRBV7-3 to TRBJ2-2, with a weak D call TRBD2 (6 bases). Trimming took 3 bases from V and 8 from J, leaving 16 bases between them. CDR3 length: 15 amino acids. Germline assignment: CDR1 SGHTA and CDR2 FQGTGA. DNA of the CDR3: TGTGCCAGCAGCTTTTGGGGGGAGACACCGGGGGAGCTGTTTTTT. Residues: CASSFWGETPGELFF.

This clonotype was counted between two and nine times. V gene TRBV6-2 or TRBV6-3 combines with J gene TRBJ2-5; weak D call: TRBD2 (6 bases). CDR3 length: 14 residues. Germline lookup yields CDR1 MNHEY and CDR2 SVGEGT. V shed 6 bases and J shed 5 bases, with 16 bases lying between them. CDR3 in DNA: TGTGCCAGCAGGGACGGGAGAGCGGGTGAGACCCAGTACTTC. Its translation: CASRDGRAGETQYF.

The V and J genes are TRBV20-1 and TRBJ2-1; 13 positions agree with TRBD2. The V segment lost 1 base and the J segment 9 bases; nucleotides outside the gene matches: 15. The CDR3 has 18 amino acids. Germline lookup yields CDR1 DFQATT and CDR2 SNEGSKA (reference sequence). The CDR3 reads CSARVWTSGSRAGTEQFF. The CDR3, as DNA: TGCAGTGCTAGAGTTTGGACTAGCGGGAGCCGCGCGGGAACTGAGCAGTTCTTC.

The genes are TRBV11-2 and TRBJ2-3; TRBD2 matches at 14 bases. Germline V gives CDR1 SGHAT, CDR2 FQNNGV. The CDR3 covers 19 residues. The V segment lost 5 bases and the J segment 2 bases; nucleotides outside the gene matches: 12. The CDR3 DNA reads as TGTGCCAGCAGCCTACACCCTGGACTAGCGGGAGGCTCCACAGATACGCAGTATTTT. Residues: CASSLHPGLAGGSTDTQYF. Full variable domain (missing parts from reference TRBV11-2 and TRBJ2-3): EAGVAQSPRYKIIEKRQSVAFWCNPISGHATLYWYQQILGQGPKLLIQFQNNGVVDDSQLPKDRFSAERLKGVDSTLKIQPAKLEDSAVYLCASSLHPGLAGGSTDTQYFGPGTRLTVL.

The chain carries TRBV5-1 and TRBJ2-3, with D hard to call. Germline V lookup: CDR1 SGHRS, CDR2 YFSETQ. The CDR3 length is 14 residues. V lost 6 bases and J lost 0, with 11 bases in between. The CDR3 nucleotides are TGCGCCAGCACCTCTGGCGGAAGCACAGATACGCAGTATTTT. Translation gives CASTSGGSTDTQYF.

This clonotype has only a few counts. The V and J genes are TRBV7-2 and TRBJ2-5; D remains unclear. From germline, CDR1 is SGHTA and CDR2 FQGNSA. The V and J ends lost 1 base and 5 bases respectively, with 8 bases between them. The CDR3 spans 13 residues. The CDR3 sequence: CASSLGWVETQYF. In nucleotides, the CDR3 is TGTGCCAGCAGCTTAGGTTGGGTGGAGACCCAGTACTTC.

This clonotype was counted a single time. The J gene is TRBJ2-7, the V gene TRBV20-1; TRBD1 matches at 7 bases. Trimming cost V 2 bases and J 3 bases; bases outside gene matches: 4. This CDR3 region has 13 residues. CDR1 is DFQATT and CDR2 is SNEGSKA in the germline V gene (reference sequence). CDR3 sequence (DNA): TGCAGTGCTAGATCGGGACAGCTCTACGAGCAGTACTTC. Translation: CSARSGQLYEQYF.

This chain connects TRBV20-1 to TRBJ2-7, with 9 bases fitting TRBD2. The germline CDR1 and CDR2 sequences are DFQATT and SNEGSKA (reference sequence). The CDR3 extends over 14 amino acids. The trim removed 6 bases at V and 3 bases at J, leaving 9 bases unmatched. The CDR3 region is CSARPGLASYEQYF. The DNA for the CDR3 is TGCAGTGCCCGTCCGGGACTAGCAAGCTACGAGCAGTACTTC.

The chain recombines TRBV6-2 or TRBV6-3 with TRBJ2-1, with 8 bases lining up with TRBD1. The CDR3 is made up of 16 amino acids. Germline values: CDR1 MNHEY, CDR2 SVGEGT. V lost 6 bases to trimming and J lost 7 bases; unmatched junction nucleotides: 14. Here the CDR3 DNA reads TGTGCCAGCAGCCAACCAGGGGGCGTGAAGGTGAATGAGCAGTTCTTC. Amino acids: CASSQPGGVKVNEQFF.

The rearrangement uses TRBV6-1 and TRBJ1-2; tentatively, D is TRBD1 (5 bases). This CDR3 comprises 16 residues. Germline CDR1 is MNHNS and CDR2 is SASEGT. V was trimmed by 6 bases and J by 6 bases, leaving 23 bases between them. The CDR3 DNA reads TGTGCCAGCAGGTCAAGAGGGGCTCTTGGGAGTGATGGCTACACCTTC. Translated: CASRSRGALGSDGYTF.

The table lists this clonotype with a few counts. The V gene is TRBV10-3, the J gene TRBJ1-5; TRBD1 might be the D (5 bases). Trimming pared 6 bases from V and 4 bases from J, leaving 13 bases between. Germline V CDR1 and CDR2: ENHRY, SYGVKD. CDR3 size: 14 residues. The chain's CDR3 is CAISPSGGNQPQHF. In DNA form, the CDR3 reads TGTGCCATCAGCCCTTCTGGGGGAAATCAGCCCCAGCATTTT.

This clonotype was picked up a small number of times. The V and J genes are TRBV12-3 or TRBV12-4 and TRBJ2-2, with 8 bases lining up with TRBD2. The CDR3 length is 16 residues. V gave up 6 bases and J gave up 8 bases; unmatched junction bases: 14. The CDR3 nucleotides read TGTGCCAGCAGACTCTTTGCAGCGGGAGCTGGTGGGGAGCTGTTTTTT. This encodes CASRLFAAGAGGELFF.

This chain connects TRBV20-1 to TRBJ2-7; TRBD1 matches 12 bases. From germline, CDR1 is DFQATT and CDR2 SNEGSKA (reference sequence). With V trimmed by 0 bases and J by 2 bases, 11 bases remained unmatched. The CDR3 is 18 residues long. CDR3 in DNA: TGCAGTGCTAGAGACGGGACAGGGGGCGGCGGGGGCCCCTACGAGCAGTACTTC. This gives the protein CSARDGTGGGGGPYEQYF.